The next 24 T cell receptor beta chains were all read from a single sample in a study of long-term antiretroviral therapy in people with HIV (dated 2022 in TCRdb). The immunoSEQ hsTCRB v3.0 assay was used at survey level resolution to sequence the TRB variable region. This immuneACCESS table, as held by TCRdb, lists in-frame sequences with V and J called but not all clones. Of the missing ones, under half trace to an unresolved V gene in checked studies; the others have no known cause. Here the sample has 15,000 to 20,000 clones; around three quarters occur a single time. The leading ten clones occupy 5.5% to 8% of the sample. The sample here was unsorted PBMCs, taken 2.2 years after starting antiretroviral therapy. All receptors derive from a man in his fifties or sixties with HIV.

The genes are TRBV2 and TRBJ2-3; TRBD1 matches 7 bases. This CDR3 spans 13 amino acids. Germline loops: CDR1 SNHLY, CDR2 FYNNEI. Losses at the gene ends were 6 bases for V and 4 bases for J; bases not matched to a gene: 4. The CDR3 is CASRETGADTQYF. CDR3 in DNA: TGTGCCAGCAGGGAAACAGGGGCAGATACGCAGTATTTT.

The J gene is TRBJ1-1, the V gene TRBV2; D possibly corresponds to TRBD1 (5 bases). CDR1 and CDR2 (germline): SNHLY, FYNNEI. The CDR3 is 12 residues long. The V end was cut by 9 bases, the J end by 1 base, with 9 bases between. In nucleotides, the CDR3 is TGTGCCAGACCGACAGAGAACACTGAAGCTTTCTTT. It specifies CARPTENTEAFF.

The V and J genes are TRBV4-3 and TRBJ1-5; TRBD1 might be the D (5 bases). The CDR3 loop spans 16 amino acids. Trimming took off 1 base at V and 4 bases at J, with 14 bases between the two ends. The germline V gene encodes CDR1 LGHNA and CDR2 YSLEER. The CDR3 loop is CASSQGVGTGNQPQHF. The CDR3 region has the DNA TGCGCCAGCAGCCAAGGGGTGGGGACCGGGAATCAGCCCCAGCATTTT.

The rearrangement uses TRBV7-2 and TRBJ1-2; 7 positions agree with TRBD1. With 4 bases clipped from V and 5 bases from J, the junction kept 10 bases outside the gene matches. This CDR3 spans 15 amino acids. Per germline, CDR1 SGHTA and CDR2 FQGNSA. The CDR3 region is CASSSQTTGWYGYTF. CDR3 nucleotides: TGTGCCAGCAGCTCTCAAACGACAGGGTGGTATGGCTACACCTTC. Complete variable domain (other parts from reference TRBV7-2 and TRBJ1-2): GAGVSQSPSNKVTEKGKDVELRCDPISGHTALYWYRQSLGQGLEFLIYFQGNSAPDKSGLPSDRFSAERTGGSVSTLTIQRTQQEDSAVYLCASSSQTTGWYGYTFGSGTRLTVV.

The chain couples TRBV5-1 to TRBJ2-3; D might be TRBD1 (6 bases). The germline V gene has CDR1 SGHRS and CDR2 YFSETQ. The CDR3 contains 16 residues. V lost 4 bases, J lost 0 bases, and 15 bases lay in between. The CDR3 loop reads CASSRLQGRSTDTQYF. For the CDR3, the DNA is TGCGCCAGCAGCCGTCTCCAGGGGCGGAGCACAGATACGCAGTATTTT.

CDR3 region: CASRLQQGTGTEAFF. CDR3 coding DNA: TGTGCCAGCAGACTCCAACAGGGGACGGGGACTGAAGCTTTCTTT. The chain employs TRBV6-6 and TRBJ1-1; 7 bases align to TRBD1. The CDR3 sequence is 15 residues long. V was clipped by 6 bases and J by 5 bases; unmatched bases: 12. CDR1 and CDR2 (germline): MNHNY, SVGAGI (reference sequence).

This chain joins TRBV6-5 and TRBJ2-7; no definite D call. Germline assignment: CDR1 MNHEY and CDR2 SVGAGI. The CDR3 runs 11 residues. V lost 5 bases to trimming and J lost 3 bases, with 5 bases between them. The CDR3 bases are TGTGCCAGCAGTGCCTACTACGAGCAGTACTTC. Protein: CASSAYYEQYF.

The chain carries TRBV5-1 and TRBJ2-5; TRBD1 agrees at 10 bases. This CDR3 has 14 amino acids. The germline V gene has CDR1 SGHRS and CDR2 YFSETQ. The junction had 2 bases not matched to a gene; V was cut back by 3 bases and J by 3 bases. The CDR3 sequence: CASSSGTGEETQYF. The CDR3 DNA follows: TGCGCCAGCAGCTCCGGGACAGGGGAAGAGACCCAGTACTTC.

The chain links TRBV7-2 to TRBJ2-1, with TRBD1 identical over 7 bases. This CDR3 region has 13 residues. J lost 8 bases, V lost 4 bases, and 5 bases had no gene match. Germline-derived CDR1 and CDR2 are SGHTA and FQGNSA. DNA for the CDR3: TGTGCCAGCAGCTCGACAGGGATGCATGAGCAGTTCTTC. It specifies CASSSTGMHEQFF.

The gene calls are TRBV19 and TRBJ2-5; 8 nucleotides agree with TRBD1. With V trimmed by 5 bases and J by 0 bases, 8 bases remained unmatched. The CDR3 spans 16 residues. CDR1 and CDR2 from the germline V gene are LNHDA and SQIVND (reference sequence). This chain's CDR3 is CASSLRTGPYQETQYF. CDR3 nucleotide sequence: TGTGCCAGTAGTCTCAGGACAGGGCCGTACCAAGAGACCCAGTACTTC.

The chain couples TRBV7-2 to TRBJ2-2; D is uncertain. The CDR3 extends over 14 amino acids. Germline V CDR1 and CDR2: SGHTA, FQGNSA. Trimming shortened V by 1 base and J by 7 bases, and 10 bases separated the two germline ends. The CDR3 coding sequence is TGTGCCAGCAGCTTAGGCTCGACCTACGGGGAGCTGTTTTTT. This sequence encodes CASSLGSTYGELFF.

The chain couples TRBV7-3 to TRBJ2-3, with 7 nucleotides matching TRBD1. Germline CDR1 and CDR2: SGHTA and FQGTGA. With 5 bases clipped from V and 0 bases from J, the junction kept 5 bases outside the gene matches. The CDR3 length is 15 residues. Here the CDR3 reads CASSKTTGSTDTQYF. As DNA, the CDR3 is TGTGCCAGCAGCAAGACGACAGGGAGCACAGATACGCAGTATTTT.

V is TRBV4-3 and J is TRBJ1-3; 8 positions match TRBD1. The ends lost 1 base at V and 3 bases at J; junction bases unmatched: 8. Germline V lookup: CDR1 LGHNA, CDR2 YSLEER. This CDR3 contains 17 residues. The CDR3 protein is CASSQVLGRGLGNTIYF. The CDR3 nucleotides are TGCGCCAGCAGCCAAGTATTAGGCAGGGGGCTTGGAAACACCATATATTTT.

J is TRBJ2-5 and V is TRBV4-3, with 8 bases fitting TRBD2. Germline V gene lookup returns CDR1 LGHNA and CDR2 YSLEER. There are 17 residues in the CDR3. With 0 bases clipped from V and 1 base from J, the junction kept 7 bases outside the gene matches. The CDR3 DNA follows: TGCGCCAGCAGCCAAGATGGAGTAGCGGGGTTCCAAGAGACCCAGTACTTC. It codes for CASSQDGVAGFQETQYF.

This clone has just a few counts. CDR3 nucleotides: TGCGCCAGCAGCTCCACAGAGGGGCCCTCTGGAAACACCATATATTTT. Translation gives CASSSTEGPSGNTIYF. The genes are TRBV5-1 and TRBJ1-3; a weak D match, TRBD1 (5 bases). V was shortened by 3 bases and J by 0 bases, with 13 bases between the two germline ends. The CDR3 totals 16 residues. Germline CDR1 is SGHRS and CDR2 is YFSETQ.

V gene TRBV7-9 combines with J gene TRBJ2-7; D is undetermined. CDR3 length: 12 residues. Trimming left V 2 bases short and J 3 bases short, with 5 bases between. CDR1 is SEHNR, CDR2 FQNEAQ, per germline (reference sequence). The CDR3 spells CASSLIGYEQYF. In DNA, the CDR3 is TGTGCCAGCAGCTTAATTGGCTACGAGCAGTACTTC. Filled out from reference TRBV7-9 and TRBJ2-7, the complete variable domain reads DTGVSQNPRHKITKRGQNVTFRCDPISEHNRLYWYRQTLGQGPEFLTYFQNEAQLEKSRLLSDRFSAERPKGSFSTLEIQRTEQGDSAMYLCASSLIGYEQYFGPGTRLTVT.

The sample holds a few counts of this clone. V gene TRBV6-4 combines with J gene TRBJ2-3, with 12 bases that match TRBD1. J was trimmed by 6 bases and V by 8 bases; bases with no gene match: 3. Germline V CDR1 and CDR2: MRHNA, SNTAGT. The CDR3 totals 13 residues. The CDR3 region is CASRDRGRDTQYF. CDR3 nucleotide sequence: TGTGCCAGCCGGGACAGGGGGCGGGATACGCAGTATTTT.

The chain is built from TRBV7-2 and TRBJ2-7; no clear D. CDR1 and CDR2 from the germline V gene are SGHTA and FQGNSA. The germline V and J ends were trimmed by 3 bases and 2 bases, with 11 bases remaining between them. This CDR3 is built from 14 residues. CDR3 sequence: CASSFGRGPYEQYF. CDR3 nucleotide sequence: TGTGCCAGCAGCTTCGGACGTGGCCCCTACGAGCAGTACTTC.

This rearrangement joins TRBV7-9 to TRBJ2-3; D remains unclear. This CDR3 is built from 14 residues. CDR1 and CDR2 (germline): SEHNR, FQNEAQ (reference sequence). V lost 3 bases and J 6 bases, leaving 13 bases between the germline ends. The chain's CDR3 is CASSFALRLDTQYF. The CDR3 region has the DNA TGTGCCAGCAGCTTCGCTTTGCGTTTGGATACGCAGTATTTT.

The chain employs TRBV4-2 and TRBJ1-6; no firm D call. From germline, CDR1 is LGHNA and CDR2 YNFKEQ. With 0 bases removed from V and 7 bases from J, the gap between germline ends came to 10 bases. This CDR3 contains 15 residues. This CDR3 is CASSQEAGTNSPLHF. As DNA, the CDR3 is TGTGCCAGCAGCCAAGAGGCAGGCACAAATTCACCCCTCCACTTT.

The genes are TRBV18 and TRBJ2-7; weak D call: TRBD2 (6 bases). Looked up from germline, CDR1 is KGHSH and CDR2 is LQKENI. V lost 3 bases and J 7 bases, leaving 16 bases between the germline ends. The CDR3 runs 14 residues. CDR3 in amino acids: CASSPPPGDEEQYF. The CDR3 coding sequence is TGTGCCAGCTCACCCCCCCCGGGGGATGAAGAGCAGTACTTC.

The chain couples TRBV15 to TRBJ1-5; D may be TRBD1 (6 bases). This CDR3 contains 16 residues. Germline V gene data show CDR1 as LNHNV and CDR2 as YYDKDF (reference sequence). With 2 bases removed from V and 6 bases from J, the gap between germline ends came to 17 bases. CDR3 sequence reads: CATSRLTGAWPQPQHF. DNA of the CDR3: TGTGCCACCAGCAGATTGACAGGTGCGTGGCCTCAGCCCCAGCATTTT.

This chain joins TRBV19 and TRBJ2-7; a possible D gene is TRBD1 (5 bases). The V end lost 4 bases, the J end lost 0 bases, and 10 bases lay between the germline ends. CDR3 length: 14 amino acids. The germline CDR1 and CDR2 sequences are LNHDA and SQIVND (reference sequence). The CDR3 nucleotides are TGTGCCAGTAGTAGACCGGACATCTCCTACGAGCAGTACTTC. Encoded protein: CASSRPDISYEQYF.

The chain employs TRBV5-1 and TRBJ1-1, with 7 positions matching TRBD1. Per germline, CDR1 SGHRS and CDR2 YFSETQ. V gave up 0 bases and J gave up 6 bases; unmatched junction bases: 2. There are 13 residues in the CDR3. This CDR3 reads CASSLGQGAEAFF. DNA for the CDR3: TGCGCCAGCAGCTTGGGACAGGGAGCTGAAGCTTTCTTT.